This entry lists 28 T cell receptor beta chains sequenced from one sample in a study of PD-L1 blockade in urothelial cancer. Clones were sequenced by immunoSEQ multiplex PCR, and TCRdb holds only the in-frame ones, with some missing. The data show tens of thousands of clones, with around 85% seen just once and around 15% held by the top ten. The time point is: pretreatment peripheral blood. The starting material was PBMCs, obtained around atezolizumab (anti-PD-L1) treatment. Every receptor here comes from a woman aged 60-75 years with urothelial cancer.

CDR3: CASSVAGDYNEQFF. The CDR3 coding sequence is TGTGCCAGCAGCGTAGCAGGCGATTACAATGAGCAGTTCTTC. This rearrangement joins TRBV9 to TRBJ2-1; no clear D. From germline, CDR1 is SGDLS and CDR2 YYNGEE. The CDR3 covers 14 residues. The V and J ends lost 0 bases and 4 bases respectively, with 8 bases between them.

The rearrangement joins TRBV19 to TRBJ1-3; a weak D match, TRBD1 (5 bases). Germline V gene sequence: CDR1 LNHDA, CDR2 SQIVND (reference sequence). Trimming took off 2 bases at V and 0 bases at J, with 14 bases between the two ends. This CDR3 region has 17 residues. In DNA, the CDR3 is TGTGCCAGTAGTATACCCGAGGCGGGGCGCTCTGGAAACACCATATATTTT. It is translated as CASSIPEAGRSGNTIYF.

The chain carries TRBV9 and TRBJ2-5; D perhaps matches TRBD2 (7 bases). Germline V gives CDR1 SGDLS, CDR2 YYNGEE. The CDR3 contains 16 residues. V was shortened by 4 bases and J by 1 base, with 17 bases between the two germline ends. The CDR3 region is CASSPRGGGPQETQYF. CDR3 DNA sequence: TGTGCCAGCAGCCCGCGGGGCGGGGGCCCCCAAGAGACCCAGTACTTC.

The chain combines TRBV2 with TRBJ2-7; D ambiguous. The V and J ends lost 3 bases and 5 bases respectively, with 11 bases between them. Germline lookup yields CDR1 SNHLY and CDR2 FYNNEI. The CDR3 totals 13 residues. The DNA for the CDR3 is TGTGCCAGCAGTGACCTACGGGTCAACGAGCAGTACTTC. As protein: CASSDLRVNEQYF.

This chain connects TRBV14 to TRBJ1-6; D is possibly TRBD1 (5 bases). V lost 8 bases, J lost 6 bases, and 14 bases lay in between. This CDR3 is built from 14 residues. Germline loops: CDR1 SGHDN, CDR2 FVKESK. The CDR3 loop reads CASGHPGGNSPLHF. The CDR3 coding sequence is TGTGCCAGCGGGCACCCCGGGGGTAATTCACCCCTCCACTTT.

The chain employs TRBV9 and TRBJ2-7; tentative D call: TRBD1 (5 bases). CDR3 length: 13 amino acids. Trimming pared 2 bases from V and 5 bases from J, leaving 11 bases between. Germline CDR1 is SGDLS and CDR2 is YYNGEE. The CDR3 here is CASSVPGSDEQYF. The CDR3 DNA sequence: TGTGCCAGCAGCGTCCCAGGGTCTGACGAGCAGTACTTC.

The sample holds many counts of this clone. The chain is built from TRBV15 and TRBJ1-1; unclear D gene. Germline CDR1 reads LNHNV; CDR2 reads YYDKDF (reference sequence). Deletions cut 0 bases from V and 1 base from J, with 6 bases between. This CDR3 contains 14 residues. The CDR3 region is CATSREEGNTEAFF. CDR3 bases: TGTGCCACCAGCAGAGAGGAGGGGAACACTGAAGCTTTCTTT.

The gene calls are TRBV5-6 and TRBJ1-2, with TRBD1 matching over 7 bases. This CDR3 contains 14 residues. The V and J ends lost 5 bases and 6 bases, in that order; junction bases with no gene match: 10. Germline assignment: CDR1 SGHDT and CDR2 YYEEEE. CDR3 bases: TGTGCCAGCAGACCCTTGGGGGACAGCGATGGCTACACCTTC. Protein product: CASRPLGDSDGYTF.

CDR3: CAISESSGGPPEQFF. The DNA of the CDR3 is TGTGCCATCAGTGAGTCCAGCGGGGGGCCACCGGAGCAGTTCTTC. The V gene is TRBV10-3, the J gene TRBJ2-1; 9 positions agree with TRBD2. The CDR3 is made up of 15 amino acids. From germline, CDR1 is ENHRY and CDR2 SYGVKD. Losses at the gene ends were 0 bases for V and 10 bases for J; bases not matched to a gene: 7.

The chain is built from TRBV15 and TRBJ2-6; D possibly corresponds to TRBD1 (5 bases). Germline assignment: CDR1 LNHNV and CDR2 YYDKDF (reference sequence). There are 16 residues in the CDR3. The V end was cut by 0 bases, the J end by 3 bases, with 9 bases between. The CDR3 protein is CATSREKGVGANVLTF. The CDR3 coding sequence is TGTGCCACCAGCAGAGAGAAAGGGGTTGGGGCCAACGTCCTGACTTTC.

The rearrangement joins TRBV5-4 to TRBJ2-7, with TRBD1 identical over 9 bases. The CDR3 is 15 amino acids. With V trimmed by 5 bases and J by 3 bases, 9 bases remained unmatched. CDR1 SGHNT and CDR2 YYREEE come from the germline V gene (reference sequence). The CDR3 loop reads CASSSPGQGHYEQYF. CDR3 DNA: TGTGCCAGCAGTTCCCCGGGACAGGGCCACTACGAGCAGTACTTC.

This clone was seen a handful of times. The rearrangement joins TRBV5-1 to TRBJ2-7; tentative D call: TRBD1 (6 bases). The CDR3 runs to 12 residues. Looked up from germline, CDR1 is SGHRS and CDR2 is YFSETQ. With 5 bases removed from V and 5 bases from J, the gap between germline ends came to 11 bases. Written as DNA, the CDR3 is TGCGCCAGCAGTTCACAGGGACACGAGCAGTACTTC. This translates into CASSSQGHEQYF.

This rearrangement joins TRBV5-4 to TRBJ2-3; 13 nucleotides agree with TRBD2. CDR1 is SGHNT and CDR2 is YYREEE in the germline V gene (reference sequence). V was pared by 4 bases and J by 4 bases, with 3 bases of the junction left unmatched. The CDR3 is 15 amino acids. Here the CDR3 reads CASSQLAGGPDTQYF. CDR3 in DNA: TGTGCCAGCAGCCAACTAGCGGGGGGGCCAGATACGCAGTATTTT.

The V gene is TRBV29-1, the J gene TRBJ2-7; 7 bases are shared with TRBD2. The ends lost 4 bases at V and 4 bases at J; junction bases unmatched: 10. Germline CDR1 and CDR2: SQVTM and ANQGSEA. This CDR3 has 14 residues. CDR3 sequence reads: CSVVSRRESYEQYF. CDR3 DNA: TGCAGCGTTGTATCAAGGCGGGAGTCTTACGAGCAGTACTTC.

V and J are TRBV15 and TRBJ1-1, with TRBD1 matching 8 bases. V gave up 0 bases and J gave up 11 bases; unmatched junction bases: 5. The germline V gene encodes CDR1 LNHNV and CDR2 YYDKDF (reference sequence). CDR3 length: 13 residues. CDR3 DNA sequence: TGTGCCACCAGCAGAGACCGGACAGGGTTCGCTTTCTTT. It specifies CATSRDRTGFAFF. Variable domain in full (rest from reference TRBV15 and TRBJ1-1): DAMVIQNPRYQVTQFGKPVTLSCSQTLNHNVMYWYQQKSSQAPKLLFHYYDKDFNNEADTPDNFQSRRPNTSFCFLDIRSPGLGDTAMYLCATSRDRTGFAFFGQGTRLTVV.

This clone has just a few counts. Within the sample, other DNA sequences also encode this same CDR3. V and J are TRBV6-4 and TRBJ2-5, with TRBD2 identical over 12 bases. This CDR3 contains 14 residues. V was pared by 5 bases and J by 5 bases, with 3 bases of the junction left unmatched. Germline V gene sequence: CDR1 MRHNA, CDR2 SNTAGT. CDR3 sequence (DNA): TGTGCCAGCAGTCCGCTAGCGGGAGGGGAGACCCAGTACTTC. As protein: CASSPLAGGETQYF.

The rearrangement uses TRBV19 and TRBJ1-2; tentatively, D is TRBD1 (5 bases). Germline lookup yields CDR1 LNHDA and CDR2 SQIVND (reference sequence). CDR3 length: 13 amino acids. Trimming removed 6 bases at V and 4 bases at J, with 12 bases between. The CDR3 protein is CASRADRIYGYTF. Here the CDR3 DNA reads TGTGCCAGTAGAGCCGACAGAATCTATGGCTACACCTTC.

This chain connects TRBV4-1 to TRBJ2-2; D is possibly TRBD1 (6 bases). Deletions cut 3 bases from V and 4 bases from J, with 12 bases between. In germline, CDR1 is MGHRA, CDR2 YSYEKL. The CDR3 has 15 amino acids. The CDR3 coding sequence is TGCGCCAGCAGCCACTACCTAGGGGGCACCGGGGAGCTGTTTTTT. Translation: CASSHYLGGTGELFF.

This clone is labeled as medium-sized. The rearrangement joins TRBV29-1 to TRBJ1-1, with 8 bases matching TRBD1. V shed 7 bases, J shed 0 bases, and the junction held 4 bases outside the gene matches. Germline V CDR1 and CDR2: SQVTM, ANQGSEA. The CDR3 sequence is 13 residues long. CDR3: CSATDRVNTEAFF. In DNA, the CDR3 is TGCAGCGCCACGGACAGGGTGAACACTGAAGCTTTCTTT. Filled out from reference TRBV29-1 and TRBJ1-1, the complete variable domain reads SAVISQKPSRDICQRGTSLTIQCQVDSQVTMMFWYRQQPGQSLTLIATANQGSEATYESGFVIDKFPISRPNLTFSTLTVSNMSPEDSSIYLCSATDRVNTEAFFGQGTRLTVV.

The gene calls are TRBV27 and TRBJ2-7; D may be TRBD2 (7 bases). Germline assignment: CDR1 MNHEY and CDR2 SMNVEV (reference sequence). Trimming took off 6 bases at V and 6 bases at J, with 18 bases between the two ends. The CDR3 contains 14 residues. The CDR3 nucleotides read TGTGCCAGCAGCCGTCGGGGGGCAGCTGGCGAGCAGTACTTC. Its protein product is CASSRRGAAGEQYF.

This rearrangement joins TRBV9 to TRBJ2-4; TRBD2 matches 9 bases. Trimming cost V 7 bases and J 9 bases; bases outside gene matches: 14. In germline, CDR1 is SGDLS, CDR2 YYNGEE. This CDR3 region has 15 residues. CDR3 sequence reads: CASGPGGSGRFIQYF. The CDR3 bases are TGTGCCAGCGGGCCAGGGGGGAGCGGGAGGTTCATTCAGTACTTC.

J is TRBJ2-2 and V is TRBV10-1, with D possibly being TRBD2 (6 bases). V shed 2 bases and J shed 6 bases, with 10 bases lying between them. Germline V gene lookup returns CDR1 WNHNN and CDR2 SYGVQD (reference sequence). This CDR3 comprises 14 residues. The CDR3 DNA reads TGCGCCAGCAGTGAGAGGGGAGGCCCCGGGGAGCTGTTTTTT. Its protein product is CASSERGGPGELFF.

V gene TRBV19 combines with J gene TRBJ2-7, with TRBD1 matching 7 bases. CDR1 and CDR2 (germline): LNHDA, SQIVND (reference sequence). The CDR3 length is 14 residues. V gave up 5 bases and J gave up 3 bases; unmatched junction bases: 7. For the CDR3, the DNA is TGTGCCAGTAGTGCGACAGGGATCGGCTACGAGCAGTACTTC. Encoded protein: CASSATGIGYEQYF.

The DNA of the CDR3 is TGTGCCAGTAGTATAGTTGCCAGGGATGGGGATGAGCAGTTCTTC. It codes for CASSIVARDGDEQFF. The chain combines TRBV19 with TRBJ2-1; perhaps TRBD1 as D (5 bases). Germline values: CDR1 LNHDA, CDR2 SQIVND (reference sequence). There are 15 residues in the CDR3. Trimming left V 1 base short and J 8 bases short, with 15 bases between.

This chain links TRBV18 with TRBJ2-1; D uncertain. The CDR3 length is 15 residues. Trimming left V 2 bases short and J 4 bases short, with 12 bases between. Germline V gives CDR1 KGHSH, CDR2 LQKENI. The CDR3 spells CASSPGQELYNEQFF. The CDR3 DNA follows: TGTGCCAGCTCACCAGGGCAGGAATTATACAATGAGCAGTTCTTC.

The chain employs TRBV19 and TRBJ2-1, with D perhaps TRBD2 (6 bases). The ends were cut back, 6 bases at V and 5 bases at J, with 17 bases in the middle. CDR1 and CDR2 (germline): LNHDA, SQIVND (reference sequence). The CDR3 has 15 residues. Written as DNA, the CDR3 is TGTGCCAGTAGCCATAGCCAGCCGGGGGACAATGAGCAGTTCTTC. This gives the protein CASSHSQPGDNEQFF.

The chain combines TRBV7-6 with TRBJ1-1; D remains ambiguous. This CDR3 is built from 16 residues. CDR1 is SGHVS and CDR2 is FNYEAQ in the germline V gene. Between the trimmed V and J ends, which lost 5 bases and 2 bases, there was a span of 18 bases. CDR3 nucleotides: TGTGCCAGCAGCCTCCTGGTTGGCATTTCAAACACTGAAGCTTTCTTT. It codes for CASSLLVGISNTEAFF.

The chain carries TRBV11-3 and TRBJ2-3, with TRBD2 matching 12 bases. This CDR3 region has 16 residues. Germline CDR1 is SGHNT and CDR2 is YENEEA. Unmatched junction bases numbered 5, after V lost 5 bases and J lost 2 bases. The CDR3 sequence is CASSKLAGGNTDTQYF. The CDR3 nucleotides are TGTGCCAGCAGCAAACTAGCGGGGGGAAACACAGATACGCAGTATTTT.